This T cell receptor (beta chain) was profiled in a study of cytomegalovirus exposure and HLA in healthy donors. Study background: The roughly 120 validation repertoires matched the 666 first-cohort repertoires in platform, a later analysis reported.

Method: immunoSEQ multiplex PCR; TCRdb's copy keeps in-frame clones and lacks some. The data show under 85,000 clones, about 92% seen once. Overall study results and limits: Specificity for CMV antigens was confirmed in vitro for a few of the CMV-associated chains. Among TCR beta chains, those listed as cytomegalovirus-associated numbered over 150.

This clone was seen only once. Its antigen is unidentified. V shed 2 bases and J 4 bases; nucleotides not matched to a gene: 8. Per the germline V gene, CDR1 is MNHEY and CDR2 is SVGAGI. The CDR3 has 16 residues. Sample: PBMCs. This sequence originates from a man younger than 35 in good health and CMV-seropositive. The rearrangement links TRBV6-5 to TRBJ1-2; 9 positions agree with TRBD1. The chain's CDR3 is CASSYTTGGPSYGYTF. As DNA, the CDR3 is TGTGCCAGCAGTTACACGACAGGGGGACCCTCCTATGGCTACACCTTC.